These 7 T cell receptor beta chains share one sample of origin, sequenced in a study of response to subunit inactivated influenza vaccine. TCRdb used MiXCR to reprocess the RT-PCR reads, holding one entry per CDR3 protein. Of about 190,000 distinct CDR3 sequences in the sample, under 15% were seen once. The specimen was CD8+ T cells sorted from PBMCs, collected about 5 days after vaccination. These receptors all come from a man aged 50-60 years who received an inactivated influenza vaccine.

There are many counts of this clonotype. Here the CDR3 DNA reads TGTGCCAGCAGTTCGGGCCCCCTCGGGACTGAAGCTTTCTTT. Protein: CASSSGPLGTEAFF. The J gene is TRBJ1-1, the V gene TRBV12-3 or TRBV12-4; D is uncertain. The CDR3 is 14 residues long. The V and J ends lost 4 bases and 5 bases respectively, with 14 bases between them.

The V call is TRBV7-8, the J call TRBJ2-5, with 12 nucleotides matching TRBD2. V dropped 5 bases and J dropped 2; count of bases not matched to a gene: 6. The CDR3 runs 16 residues. The germline CDR1 and CDR2 sequences are SGHVS and FQNEAQ. CDR3 sequence (DNA): TGTGCCAGCAGCATACTAGCGGGGGGTCTTCAAGAGACCCAGTACTTC. Encoded protein: CASSILAGGLQETQYF.

This clonotype has only a few counts. The chain couples TRBV27 to TRBJ2-2; TRBD1 agrees at 7 bases. This CDR3 has 16 residues. Germline lookup yields CDR1 MNHEY and CDR2 SMNVEV (reference sequence). With 5 bases clipped from V and 6 bases from J, the junction kept 12 bases outside the gene matches. This chain's CDR3 is CASSTLQGVAAGELFF. Written as DNA, the CDR3 is TGTGCCAGCAGTACGCTTCAGGGGGTTGCGGCCGGGGAGCTGTTTTTT.

The table lists this clonotype with many counts. The chain has TRBV5-5 and TRBJ2-7, with D possibly TRBD2 on 5 matching bases. The V and J ends lost 7 bases and 2 bases respectively, with 16 bases between them. The CDR3 has 14 amino acids. Germline CDR1 SGHKS, CDR2 YYEKEE (reference sequence). This CDR3 reads CASLLGEGTYEQYF. The DNA for the CDR3 is TGTGCCAGCCTCTTGGGAGAGGGAACCTACGAGCAGTACTTC.

The chain recombines TRBV6-5 with TRBJ2-5, with D hard to call. Germline loops: CDR1 MNHEY, CDR2 SVGAGI. The CDR3 runs 12 residues. V gave up 4 bases and J gave up 5 bases, with 8 bases separating them. The CDR3 sequence: CASSSLRETQYF. CDR3 DNA sequence: TGTGCCAGCAGTTCCCTGCGGGAGACCCAGTACTTC.

The J gene is TRBJ1-5, the V gene TRBV7-2; D is possibly TRBD1 (5 bases). The CDR3 is 15 residues long. With 5 bases removed from V and 6 bases from J, the gap between germline ends came to 17 bases. Germline CDR1 SGHTA, CDR2 FQGNSA. The CDR3 protein is CASSPLGGEGQPQHF. In DNA form, the CDR3 reads TGTGCCAGCAGCCCTCTGGGGGGGGAGGGTCAGCCCCAGCATTTT.

The rearrangement links TRBV20-1 to TRBJ2-5; no clear D gene. The length of the CDR3 is 18 residues. V dropped 2 bases and J dropped 4 bases, with 26 bases sitting between them. Germline V CDR1 and CDR2: DFQATT, SNEGSKA (reference sequence). This CDR3 reads CSARFLTLGSVNGETQYF. In DNA, the CDR3 is TGCAGTGCTAGATTCCTCACGCTTGGTTCGGTTAATGGAGAGACCCAGTACTTC.